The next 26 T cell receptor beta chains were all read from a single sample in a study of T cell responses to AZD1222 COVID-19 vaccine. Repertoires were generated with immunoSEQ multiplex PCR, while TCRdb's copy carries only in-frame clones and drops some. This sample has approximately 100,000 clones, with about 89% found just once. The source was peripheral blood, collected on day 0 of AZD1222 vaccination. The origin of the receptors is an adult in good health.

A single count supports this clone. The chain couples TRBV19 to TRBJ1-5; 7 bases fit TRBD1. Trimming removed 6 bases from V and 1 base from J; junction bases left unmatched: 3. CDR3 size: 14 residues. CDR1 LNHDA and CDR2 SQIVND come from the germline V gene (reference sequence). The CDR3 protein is CASSLQGSNQPQHF. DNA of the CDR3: TGTGCCAGTAGCCTACAGGGGAGCAATCAGCCCCAGCATTTT.

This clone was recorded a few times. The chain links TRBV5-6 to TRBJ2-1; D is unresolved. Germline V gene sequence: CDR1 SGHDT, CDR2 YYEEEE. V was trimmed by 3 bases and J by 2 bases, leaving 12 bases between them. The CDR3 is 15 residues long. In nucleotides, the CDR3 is TGTGCCAGCAGCTCCCGGACCCTGCCCTACAATGAGCAGTTCTTC. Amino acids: CASSSRTLPYNEQFF.

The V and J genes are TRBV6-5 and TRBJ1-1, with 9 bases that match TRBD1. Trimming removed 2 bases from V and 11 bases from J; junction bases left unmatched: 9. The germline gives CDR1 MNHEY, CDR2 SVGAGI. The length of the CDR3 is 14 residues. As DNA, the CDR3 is TGTGCCAGCAGTTACGTGACAGGGGGAGTTTGGGCTTTCTTT. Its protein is CASSYVTGGVWAFF.

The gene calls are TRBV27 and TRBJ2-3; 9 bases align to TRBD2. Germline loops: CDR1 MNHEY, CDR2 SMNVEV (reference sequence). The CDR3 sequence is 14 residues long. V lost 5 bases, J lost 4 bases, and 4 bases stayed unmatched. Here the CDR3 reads CASSLAGLPDTQYF. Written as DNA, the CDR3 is TGTGCCAGCAGTCTAGCGGGACTCCCAGATACGCAGTATTTT.

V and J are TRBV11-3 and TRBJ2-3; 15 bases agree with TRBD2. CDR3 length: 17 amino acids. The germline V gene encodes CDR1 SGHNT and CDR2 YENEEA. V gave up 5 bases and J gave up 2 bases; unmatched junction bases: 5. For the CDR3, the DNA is TGTGCCAGCAGCGTGAGGACTAGCGGGGGGGTCACAGATACGCAGTATTTT. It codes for CASSVRTSGGVTDTQYF.

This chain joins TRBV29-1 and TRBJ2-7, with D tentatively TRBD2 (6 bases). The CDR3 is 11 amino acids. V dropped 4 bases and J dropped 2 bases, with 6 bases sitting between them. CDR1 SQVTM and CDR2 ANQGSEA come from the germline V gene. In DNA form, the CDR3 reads TGCAGCGTTGCGGGGGCCTACGAGCAGTACTTC. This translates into CSVAGAYEQYF.

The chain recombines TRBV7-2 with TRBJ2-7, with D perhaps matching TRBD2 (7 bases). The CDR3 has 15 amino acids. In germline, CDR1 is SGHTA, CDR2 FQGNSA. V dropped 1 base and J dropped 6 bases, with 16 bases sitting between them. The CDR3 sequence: CASSLVIRGASEQYF. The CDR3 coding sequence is TGTGCCAGCAGCTTAGTGATCCGGGGGGCCTCCGAGCAGTACTTC. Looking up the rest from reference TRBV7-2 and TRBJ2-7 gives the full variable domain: GAGVSQSPSNKVTEKGKDVELRCDPISGHTALYWYRQSLGQGLEFLIYFQGNSAPDKSGLPSDRFSAERTGGSVSTLTIQRTQQEDSAVYLCASSLVIRGASEQYFGPGTRLTVT.

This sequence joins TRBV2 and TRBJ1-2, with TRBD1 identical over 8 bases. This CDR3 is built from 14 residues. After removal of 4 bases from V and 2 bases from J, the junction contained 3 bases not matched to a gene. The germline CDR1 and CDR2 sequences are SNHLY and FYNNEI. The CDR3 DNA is TGTGCCAGCAGTGGACAGGGGTTGAACTATGGCTACACCTTC. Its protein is CASSGQGLNYGYTF. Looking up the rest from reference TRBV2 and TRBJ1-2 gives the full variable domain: EPEVTQTPSHQVTQMGQEVILRCVPISNHLYFYWYRQILGQKVEFLVSFYNNEISEKSEIFDDQFSVERPDGSNFTLKIRSTKLEDSAMYFCASSGQGLNYGYTFGSGTRLTVV.

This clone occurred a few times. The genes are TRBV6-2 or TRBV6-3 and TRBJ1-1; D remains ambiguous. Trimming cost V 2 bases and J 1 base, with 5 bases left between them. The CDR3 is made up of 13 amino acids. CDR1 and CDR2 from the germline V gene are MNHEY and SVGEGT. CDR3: CASSYTENTEAFF. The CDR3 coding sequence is TGTGCCAGCAGTTACACAGAGAACACTGAAGCTTTCTTT.

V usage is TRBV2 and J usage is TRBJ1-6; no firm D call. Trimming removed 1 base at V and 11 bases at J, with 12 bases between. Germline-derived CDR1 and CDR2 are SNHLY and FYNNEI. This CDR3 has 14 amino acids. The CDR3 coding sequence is TGTGCCAGCAGTGAAGAACCGGTCGGTCCACCCCTCCACTTT. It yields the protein CASSEEPVGPPLHF.

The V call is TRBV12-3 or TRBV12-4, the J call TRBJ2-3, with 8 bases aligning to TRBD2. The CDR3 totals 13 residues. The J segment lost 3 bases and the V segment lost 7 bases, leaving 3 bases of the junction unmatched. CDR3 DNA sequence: TGTGCCAGCAAGCGCGGGGGGACAGATACGCAGTATTTT. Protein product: CASKRGGTDTQYF.

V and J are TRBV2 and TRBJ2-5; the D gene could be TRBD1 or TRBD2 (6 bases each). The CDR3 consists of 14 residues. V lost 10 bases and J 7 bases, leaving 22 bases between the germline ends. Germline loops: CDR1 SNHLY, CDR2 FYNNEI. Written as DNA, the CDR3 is TGTGCCATGCGAGGGGGGACCCGGTCAGGGACCCAGTACTTC. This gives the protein CAMRGGTRSGTQYF. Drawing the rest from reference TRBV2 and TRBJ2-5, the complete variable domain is EPEVTQTPSHQVTQMGQEVILRCVPISNHLYFYWYRQILGQKVEFLVSFYNNEISEKSEIFDDQFSVERPDGSNFTLKIRSTKLEDSAMYFCAMRGGTRSGTQYFGPGTRLLVL.

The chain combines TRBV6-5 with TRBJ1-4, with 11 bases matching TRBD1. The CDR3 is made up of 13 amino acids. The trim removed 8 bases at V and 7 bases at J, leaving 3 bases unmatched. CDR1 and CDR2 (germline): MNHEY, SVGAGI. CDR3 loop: CASWTGGGEKLFF. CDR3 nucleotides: TGTGCCAGCTGGACAGGGGGCGGTGAAAAACTGTTTTTT.

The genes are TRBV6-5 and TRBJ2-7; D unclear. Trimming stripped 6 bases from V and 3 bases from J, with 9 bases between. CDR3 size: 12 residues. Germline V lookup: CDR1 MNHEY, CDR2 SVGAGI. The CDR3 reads CASRHKVYEQYF. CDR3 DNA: TGTGCCAGCAGACATAAGGTCTACGAGCAGTACTTC.

As DNA, the CDR3 is TGCAGCGTTACCGGGACAGGGTACAATGAGCAGTTCTTC. It translates to CSVTGTGYNEQFF. The chain recombines TRBV29-1 with TRBJ2-1, with TRBD1 matching 9 bases. The CDR3 consists of 13 residues. Trimming removed 5 bases from V and 4 bases from J; junction bases left unmatched: 3. Germline V gene lookup returns CDR1 SQVTM and CDR2 ANQGSEA.

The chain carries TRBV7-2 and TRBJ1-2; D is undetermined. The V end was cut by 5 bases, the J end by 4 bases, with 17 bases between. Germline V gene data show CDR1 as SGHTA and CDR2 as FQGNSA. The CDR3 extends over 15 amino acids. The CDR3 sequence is CASSPREARIYGYTF. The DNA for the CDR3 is TGTGCCAGCAGCCCCCGCGAGGCGAGAATCTATGGCTACACCTTC.

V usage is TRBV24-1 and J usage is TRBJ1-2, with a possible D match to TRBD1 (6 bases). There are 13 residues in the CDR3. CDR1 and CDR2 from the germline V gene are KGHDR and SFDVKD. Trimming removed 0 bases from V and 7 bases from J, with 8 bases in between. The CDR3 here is CATSDLKGGGYTF. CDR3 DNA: TGTGCCACCAGTGATTTGAAGGGGGGTGGCTACACCTTC.

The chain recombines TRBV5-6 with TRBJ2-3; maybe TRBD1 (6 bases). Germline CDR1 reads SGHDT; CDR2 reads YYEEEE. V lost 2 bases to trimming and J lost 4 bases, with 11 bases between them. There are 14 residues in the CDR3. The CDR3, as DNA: TGTGCCAGCAGCTTACTCAGGGGATCAGATACGCAGTATTTT. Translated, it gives CASSLLRGSDTQYF.

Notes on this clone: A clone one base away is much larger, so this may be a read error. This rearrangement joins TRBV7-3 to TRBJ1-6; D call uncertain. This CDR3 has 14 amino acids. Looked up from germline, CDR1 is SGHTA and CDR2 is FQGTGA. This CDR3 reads CASNLTAQASPLHF. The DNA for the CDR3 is TGTGCCAGCAACTTAACCGCCCAAGCGTCACCCCTCCACTTT.

This CDR3 is CASSQDSRQPQHF. The CDR3 bases are TGCGCCAGCAGCCAAGATTCGCGTCAGCCCCAGCATTTT. The chain combines TRBV4-1 with TRBJ1-5; D gene unclear. With 0 bases removed from V and 6 bases from J, the gap between germline ends came to 6 bases. The CDR3 extends over 13 amino acids. The germline V gene encodes CDR1 MGHRA and CDR2 YSYEKL.

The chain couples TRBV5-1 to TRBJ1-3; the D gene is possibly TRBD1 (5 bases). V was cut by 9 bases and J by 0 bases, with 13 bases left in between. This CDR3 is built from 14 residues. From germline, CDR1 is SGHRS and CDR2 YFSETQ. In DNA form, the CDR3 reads TGCGCCACCAAAACAGGTCCCTCTGGAAACACCATATATTTT. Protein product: CATKTGPSGNTIYF.

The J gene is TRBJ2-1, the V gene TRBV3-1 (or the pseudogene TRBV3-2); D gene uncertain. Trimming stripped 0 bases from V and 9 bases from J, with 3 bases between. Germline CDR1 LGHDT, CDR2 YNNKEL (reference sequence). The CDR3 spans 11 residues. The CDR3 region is CASSQDGEQFF. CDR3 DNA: TGTGCCAGCAGCCAAGACGGTGAGCAGTTCTTC.

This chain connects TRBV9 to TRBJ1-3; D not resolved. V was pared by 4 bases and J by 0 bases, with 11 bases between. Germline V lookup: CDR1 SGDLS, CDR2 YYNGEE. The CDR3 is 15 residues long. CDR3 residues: CASSTLGLSGNTIYF. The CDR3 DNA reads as TGTGCCAGCAGCACCCTTGGCCTCTCTGGAAACACCATATATTTT.

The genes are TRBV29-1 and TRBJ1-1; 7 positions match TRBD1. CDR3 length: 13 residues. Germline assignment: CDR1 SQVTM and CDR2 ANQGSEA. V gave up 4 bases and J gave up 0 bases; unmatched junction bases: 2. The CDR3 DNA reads TGCAGCGTTGCGACAGGGATGAACACTGAAGCTTTCTTT. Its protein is CSVATGMNTEAFF.

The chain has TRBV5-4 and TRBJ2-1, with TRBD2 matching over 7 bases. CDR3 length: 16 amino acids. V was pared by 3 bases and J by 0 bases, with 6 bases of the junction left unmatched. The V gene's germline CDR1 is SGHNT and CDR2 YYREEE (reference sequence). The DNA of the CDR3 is TGTGCCAGCAGCTCCGAGGCGGGAGACTCCTACAATGAGCAGTTCTTC. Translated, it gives CASSSEAGDSYNEQFF.

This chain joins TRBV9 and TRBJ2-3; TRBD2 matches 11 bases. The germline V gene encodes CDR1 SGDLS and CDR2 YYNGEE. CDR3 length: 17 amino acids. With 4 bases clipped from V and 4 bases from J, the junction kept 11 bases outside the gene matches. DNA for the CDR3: TGTGCCAGCAGCCCCTCACTAGCGGGAGCTGCCGCAGATACGCAGTATTTT. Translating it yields CASSPSLAGAAADTQYF.